What follows is one T cell receptor (beta chain) and its context. The CDR3 runs 18 residues. V lost 3 bases to trimming and J lost 2 bases; unmatched junction nucleotides: 10. The germline V gene encodes CDR1 MDHEN and CDR2 SYDVKM. The data originate from a study of response to subunit inactivated influenza vaccine. One entry per CDR3 protein, called by TCRdb with MiXCR from the RT-PCR reads. The data contain about 520,000 distinct CDR3 sequences, under 8.5% of them singletons. The V and J genes are TRBV28 and TRBJ2-5; the match to TRBD2 covers 12 bases. This receptor was identified in a man aged 45-69 years who received an inactivated influenza vaccine. Here the sequenced sample was PBMCs from blood, taken roughly 24 months after vaccination. CDR3 nucleotides: TGTGCCAGCAGTTTTGATCCTAGCGGGGGGGCCGTACAAGAGACCCAGTACTTC. Translated, it gives CASSFDPSGGAVQETQYF.